This TCR beta chain was obtained from a study of PD-L1 blockade in urothelial cancer. Across the whole study: From 2014, patients received atezolizumab, given as 1,200 mg intravenously every 3 weeks. Male patients with bladder-origin urothelial cancer numbered about 90% of the 29.

This table comes from immunoSEQ multiplex PCR, and its TCRdb copy is limited to in-frame clones, with some not included. The table includes fewer than 55,000 clones, roughly 86% detected once. With 6 bases clipped from V and 2 bases from J, the junction kept 6 bases outside the gene matches. From germline, CDR1 is MNHNS and CDR2 SASEGT. This CDR3 comprises 15 residues. Source: PBMCs, taken around atezolizumab (anti-PD-L1) treatment. The J gene is TRBJ2-3, the V gene TRBV6-1; 9 positions match TRBD1. The source is a man in his 70s with urothelial cancer. DNA of the CDR3: TGTGCCAGCAGAGACAACAGGGGGCACACAGATACGCAGTATTTT. It translates to CASRDNRGHTDTQYF.